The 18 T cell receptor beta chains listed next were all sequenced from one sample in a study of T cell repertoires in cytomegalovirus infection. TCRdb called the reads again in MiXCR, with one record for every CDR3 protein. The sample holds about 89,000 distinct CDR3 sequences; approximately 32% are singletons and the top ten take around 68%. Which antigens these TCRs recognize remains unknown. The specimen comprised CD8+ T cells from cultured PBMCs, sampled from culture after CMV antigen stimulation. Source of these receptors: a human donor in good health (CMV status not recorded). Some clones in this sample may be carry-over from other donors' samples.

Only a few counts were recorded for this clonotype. CDR3 amino acids: CASREGTEAFF. The DNA for the CDR3 is TGTGCCAGCAGGGAGGGTACTGAAGCTTTCTTT. The chain carries TRBV2 and TRBJ1-1, with D unclear. Trimming pared 6 bases from V and 5 bases from J, leaving 7 bases between. Germline-derived CDR1 and CDR2 are SNHLY and FYNNEI. The CDR3 runs 11 residues.

The DNA for the CDR3 is TGCGCCAGCAGCTTAGAGGGTGTGGGCACTGAAGCTTTCTTT. Protein: CASSLEGVGTEAFF. This chain joins TRBV5-1 and TRBJ1-1, with no clear D. Trimming took 2 bases from V and 4 from J, leaving 12 bases between them. The V gene's germline CDR1 is SGHRS and CDR2 YFSETQ. This CDR3 comprises 14 residues.

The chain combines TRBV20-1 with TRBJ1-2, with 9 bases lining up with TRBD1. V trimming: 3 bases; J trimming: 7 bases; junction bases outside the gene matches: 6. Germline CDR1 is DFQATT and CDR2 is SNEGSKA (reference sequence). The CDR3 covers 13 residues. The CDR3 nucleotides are TGCAGTGCTAGTAAGGGACAGGGTTTTGGCTACACCTTC. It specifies CSASKGQGFGYTF.

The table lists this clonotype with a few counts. The CDR3 loop is CASSPLGGWDTEAFF. The CDR3 bases are TGTGCCAGCAGTCCGTTGGGAGGCTGGGACACTGAAGCTTTCTTT. V and J are TRBV12-3 or TRBV12-4 and TRBJ1-1, with D uncertain. The CDR3 runs to 15 residues. V was shortened by 5 bases and J by 3 bases, with 16 bases between the two germline ends.

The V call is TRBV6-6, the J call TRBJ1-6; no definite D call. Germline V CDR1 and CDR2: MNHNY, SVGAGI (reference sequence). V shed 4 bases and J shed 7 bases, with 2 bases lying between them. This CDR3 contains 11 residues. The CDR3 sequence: CASSLNSPLHF. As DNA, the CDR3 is TGTGCCAGCAGTTTGAATTCACCCCTCCACTTT.

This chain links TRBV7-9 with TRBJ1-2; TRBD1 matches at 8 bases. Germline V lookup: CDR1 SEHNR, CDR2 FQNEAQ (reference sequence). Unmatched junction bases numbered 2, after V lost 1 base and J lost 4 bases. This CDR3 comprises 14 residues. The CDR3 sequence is CASSLGTGLYGYTF. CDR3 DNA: TGTGCCAGCAGCTTAGGGACAGGGCTCTATGGCTACACCTTC.

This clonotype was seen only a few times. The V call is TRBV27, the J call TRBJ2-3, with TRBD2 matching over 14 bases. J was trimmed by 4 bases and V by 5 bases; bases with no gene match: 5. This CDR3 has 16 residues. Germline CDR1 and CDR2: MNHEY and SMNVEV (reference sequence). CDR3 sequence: CASSATTSGGADTQYF. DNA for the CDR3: TGTGCCAGCAGTGCCACGACTAGCGGGGGGGCAGATACGCAGTATTTT.

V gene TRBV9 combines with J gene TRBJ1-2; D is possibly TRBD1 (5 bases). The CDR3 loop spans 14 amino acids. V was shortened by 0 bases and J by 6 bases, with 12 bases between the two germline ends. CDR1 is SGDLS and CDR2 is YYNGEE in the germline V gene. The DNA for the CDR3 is TGTGCCAGCAGCGTAGCCCAGGGTTCGGATGGCTACACCTTC. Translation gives CASSVAQGSDGYTF.

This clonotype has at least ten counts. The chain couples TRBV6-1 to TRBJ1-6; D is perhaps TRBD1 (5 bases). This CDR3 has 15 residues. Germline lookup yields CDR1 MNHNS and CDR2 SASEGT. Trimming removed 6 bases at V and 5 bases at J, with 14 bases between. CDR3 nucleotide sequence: TGTGCCAGCAGGGAGGGCCAGGGTAATAATTCACCCCTCCACTTT. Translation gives CASREGQGNNSPLHF.

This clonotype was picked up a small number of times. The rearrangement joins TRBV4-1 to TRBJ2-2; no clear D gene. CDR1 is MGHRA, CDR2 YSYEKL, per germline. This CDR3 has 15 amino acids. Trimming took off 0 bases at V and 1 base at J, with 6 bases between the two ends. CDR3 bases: TGCGCCAGCAGCCAAGAACCAAGGAACACCGGGGAGCTGTTTTTT. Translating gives CASSQEPRNTGELFF.

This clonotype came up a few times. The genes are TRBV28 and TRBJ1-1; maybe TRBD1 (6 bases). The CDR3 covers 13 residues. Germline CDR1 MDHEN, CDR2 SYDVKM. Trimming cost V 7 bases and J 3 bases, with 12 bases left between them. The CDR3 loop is CASNRELDTEAFF. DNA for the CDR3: TGTGCCAGCAACAGGGAACTTGACACTGAAGCTTTCTTT.

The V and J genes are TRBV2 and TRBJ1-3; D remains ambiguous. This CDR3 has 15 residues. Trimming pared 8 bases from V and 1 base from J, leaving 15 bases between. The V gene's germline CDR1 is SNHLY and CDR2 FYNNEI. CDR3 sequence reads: CASGLPVGSGNTIYF. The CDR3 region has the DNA TGTGCCAGCGGCTTGCCGGTAGGGTCTGGAAACACCATATATTTT.

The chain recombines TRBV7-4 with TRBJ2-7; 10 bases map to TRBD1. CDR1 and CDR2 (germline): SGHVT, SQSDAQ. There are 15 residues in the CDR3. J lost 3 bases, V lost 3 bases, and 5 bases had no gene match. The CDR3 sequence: CASSLGRTGGYEQYF. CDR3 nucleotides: TGTGCCAGCAGCTTGGGGAGGACAGGGGGCTACGAGCAGTACTTC.

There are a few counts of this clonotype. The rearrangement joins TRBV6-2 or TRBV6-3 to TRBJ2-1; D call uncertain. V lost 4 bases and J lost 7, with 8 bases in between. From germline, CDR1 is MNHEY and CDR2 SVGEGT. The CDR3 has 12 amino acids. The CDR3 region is CASSSLGNEQFF. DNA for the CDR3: TGTGCCAGCAGTTCCCTTGGAAATGAGCAGTTCTTC.

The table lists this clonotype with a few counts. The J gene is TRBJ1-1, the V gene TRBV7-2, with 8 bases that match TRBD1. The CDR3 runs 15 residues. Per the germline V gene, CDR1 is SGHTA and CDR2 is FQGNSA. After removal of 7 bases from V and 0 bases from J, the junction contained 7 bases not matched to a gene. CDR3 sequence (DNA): TGTGCCAGCACCCTCGTGACAGGGGTGAACACTGAAGCTTTCTTT. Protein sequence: CASTLVTGVNTEAFF.

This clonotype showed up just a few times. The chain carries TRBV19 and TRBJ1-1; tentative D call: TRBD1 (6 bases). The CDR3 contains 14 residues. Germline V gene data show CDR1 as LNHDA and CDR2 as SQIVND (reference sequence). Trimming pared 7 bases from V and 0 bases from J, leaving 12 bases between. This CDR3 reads CASTLQGMNTEAFF. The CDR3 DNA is TGTGCCAGTACCCTACAGGGAATGAACACTGAAGCTTTCTTT.

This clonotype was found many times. The CDR3 region is CASSQDAGTVYGYTF. CDR3 sequence (DNA): TGCGCCAGCAGCCAAGACGCCGGGACAGTCTATGGCTACACCTTC. V gene TRBV4-1 combines with J gene TRBJ1-2; 7 nucleotides agree with TRBD1. Trimming removed 0 bases from V and 4 bases from J; junction bases left unmatched: 5. The CDR3 covers 15 residues. Looked up from germline, CDR1 is MGHRA and CDR2 is YSYEKL.

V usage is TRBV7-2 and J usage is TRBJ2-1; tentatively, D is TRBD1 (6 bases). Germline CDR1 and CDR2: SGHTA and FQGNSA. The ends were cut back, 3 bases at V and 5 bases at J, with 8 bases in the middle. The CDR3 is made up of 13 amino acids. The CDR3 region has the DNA TGTGCCAGCAGCTTGAACAGGGACAATGAGCAGTTCTTC. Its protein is CASSLNRDNEQFF.